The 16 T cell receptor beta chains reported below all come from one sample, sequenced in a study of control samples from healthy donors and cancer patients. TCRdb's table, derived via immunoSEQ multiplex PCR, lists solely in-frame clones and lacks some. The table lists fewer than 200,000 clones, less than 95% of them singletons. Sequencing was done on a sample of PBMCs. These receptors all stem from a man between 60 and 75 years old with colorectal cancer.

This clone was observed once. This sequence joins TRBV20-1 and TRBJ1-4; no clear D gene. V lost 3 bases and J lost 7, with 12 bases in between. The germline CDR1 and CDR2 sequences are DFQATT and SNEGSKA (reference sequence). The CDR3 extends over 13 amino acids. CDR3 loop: CSASTLGGEKLFF. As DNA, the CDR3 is TGCAGTGCTAGTACCTTGGGCGGTGAAAAACTGTTTTTT.

CDR3 sequence (DNA): TGCGCCAGCAGCCGGACAGGGGACCTTAGAGAGACCCAGTACTTC. Amino acids: CASSRTGDLRETQYF. The V call is TRBV5-1, the J call TRBJ2-5, with 9 bases matching TRBD1. The CDR3 runs to 15 residues. Germline CDR1 reads SGHRS; CDR2 reads YFSETQ. The trim removed 4 bases at V and 4 bases at J, leaving 8 bases unmatched.

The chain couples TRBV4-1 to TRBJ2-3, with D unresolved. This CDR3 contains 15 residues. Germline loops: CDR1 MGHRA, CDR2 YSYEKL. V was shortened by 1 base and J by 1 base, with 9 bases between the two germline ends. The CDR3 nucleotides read TGCGCCAGCAGCCAAGTAAAGTGGGGCACAGATACGCAGTATTTT. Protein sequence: CASSQVKWGTDTQYF.

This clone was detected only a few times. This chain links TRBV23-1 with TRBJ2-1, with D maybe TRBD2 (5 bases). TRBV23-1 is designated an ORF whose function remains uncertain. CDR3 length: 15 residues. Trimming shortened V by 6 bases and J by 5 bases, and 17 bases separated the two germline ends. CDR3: CASSPRGSPHNEQFF. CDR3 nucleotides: TGCGCCAGCAGCCCCCGGGGTAGCCCTCACAATGAGCAGTTCTTC.

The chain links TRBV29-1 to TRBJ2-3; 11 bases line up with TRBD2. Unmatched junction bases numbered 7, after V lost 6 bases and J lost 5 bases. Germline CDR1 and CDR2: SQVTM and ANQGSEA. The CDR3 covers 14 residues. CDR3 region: CSVSGLAGGDTQYF. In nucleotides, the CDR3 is TGCAGCGTCTCCGGGCTAGCGGGGGGAGATACGCAGTATTTT.

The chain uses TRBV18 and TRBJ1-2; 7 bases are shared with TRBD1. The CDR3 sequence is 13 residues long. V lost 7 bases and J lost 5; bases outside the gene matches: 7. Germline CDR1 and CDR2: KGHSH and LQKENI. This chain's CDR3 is CASYTGAGYGYTF. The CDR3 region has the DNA TGTGCCAGCTATACAGGGGCTGGATATGGCTACACCTTC.

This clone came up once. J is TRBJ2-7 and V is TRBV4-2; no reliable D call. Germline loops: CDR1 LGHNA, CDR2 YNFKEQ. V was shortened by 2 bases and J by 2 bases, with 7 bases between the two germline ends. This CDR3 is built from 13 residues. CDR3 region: CASSQTPTYEQYF. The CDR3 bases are TGTGCCAGCAGCCAAACCCCAACCTACGAGCAGTACTTC.

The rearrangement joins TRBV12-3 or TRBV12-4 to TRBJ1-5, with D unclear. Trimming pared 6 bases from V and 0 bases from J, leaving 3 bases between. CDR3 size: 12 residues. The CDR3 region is CASRNSNQPQHF. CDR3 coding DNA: TGTGCCAGCAGGAATAGCAATCAGCCCCAGCATTTT.

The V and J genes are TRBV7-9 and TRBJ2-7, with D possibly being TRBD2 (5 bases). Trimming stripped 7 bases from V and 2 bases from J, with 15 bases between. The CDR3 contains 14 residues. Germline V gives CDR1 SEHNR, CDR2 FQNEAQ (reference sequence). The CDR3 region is CASNPAGQPYEQYF. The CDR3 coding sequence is TGTGCCAGCAACCCGGCGGGCCAGCCCTACGAGCAGTACTTC.

CDR3 residues: CASRKTGSYEQYF. For the CDR3, the DNA is TGTGCCAGTCGGAAAACAGGTTCCTACGAGCAGTACTTC. The chain combines TRBV11-1 with TRBJ2-7; a possible D gene is TRBD1 (5 bases). Germline CDR1 and CDR2: SGHAT and FQDESV (reference sequence). This CDR3 is 13 amino acids long. V was pared by 9 bases and J by 1 base, with 13 bases between.

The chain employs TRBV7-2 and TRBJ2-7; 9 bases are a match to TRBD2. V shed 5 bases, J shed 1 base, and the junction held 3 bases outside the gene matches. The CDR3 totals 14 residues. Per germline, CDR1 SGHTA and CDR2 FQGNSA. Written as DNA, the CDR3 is TGTGCCAGCAGCCAAGCGGGGGGATCCTACGAGCAGTACTTC. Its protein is CASSQAGGSYEQYF.

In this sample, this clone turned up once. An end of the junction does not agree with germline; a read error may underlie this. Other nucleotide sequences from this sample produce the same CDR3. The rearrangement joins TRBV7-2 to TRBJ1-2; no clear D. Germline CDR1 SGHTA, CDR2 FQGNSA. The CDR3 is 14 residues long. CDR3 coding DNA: TGTGCCAGCAGCTTAGGGGTGGCTAACTATGGCTACACTTTC. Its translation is CASSLGVANYGYTF.

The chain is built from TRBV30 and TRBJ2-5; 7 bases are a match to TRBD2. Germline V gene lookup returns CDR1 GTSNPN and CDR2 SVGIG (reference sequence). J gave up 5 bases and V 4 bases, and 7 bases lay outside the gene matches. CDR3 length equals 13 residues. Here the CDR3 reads CAWTGGGVETQYF. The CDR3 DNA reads TGTGCCTGGACGGGCGGGGGTGTCGAGACCCAGTACTTC.

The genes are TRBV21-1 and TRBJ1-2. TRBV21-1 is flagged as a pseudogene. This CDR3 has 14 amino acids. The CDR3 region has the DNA TGTGCCAGCAGCAAAGTTCGGGGCAACTATGGCTACACCTTC. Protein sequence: CASSKVRGNYGYTF.

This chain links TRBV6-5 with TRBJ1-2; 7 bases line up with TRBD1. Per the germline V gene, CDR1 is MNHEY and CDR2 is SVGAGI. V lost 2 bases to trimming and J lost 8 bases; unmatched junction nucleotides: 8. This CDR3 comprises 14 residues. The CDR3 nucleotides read TGTGCCAGCAGTTACGGAGAGGGGGCAGGAGGCTACACCTTC. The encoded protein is CASSYGEGAGGYTF.

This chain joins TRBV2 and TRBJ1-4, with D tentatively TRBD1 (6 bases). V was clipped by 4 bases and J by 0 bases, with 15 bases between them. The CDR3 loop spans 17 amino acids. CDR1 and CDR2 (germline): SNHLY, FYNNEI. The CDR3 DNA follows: TGTGCCAGCAGTGGGGTAGGACAGCCACCAACTAATGAAAAACTGTTTTTT. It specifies CASSGVGQPPTNEKLFF.